This T cell receptor (beta chain) was recorded in a study of response to subunit inactivated influenza vaccine. Regarding the study as a whole: It was suggested by the authors that few new T cells are recruited by each seasonal influenza vaccination.

One entry per CDR3 protein results from TCRdb running MiXCR on the RT-PCR reads. The sample shows 530,000 or so distinct CDR3 sequences, 12% to 15% of them seen only once. Germline CDR1 SGHRS, CDR2 YFSETQ. The V end was cut by 7 bases, the J end by 2 bases, with 17 bases between. This CDR3 has 15 residues. In this sample, this clonotype turned up a few times. Its matching antigen is unknown. This clonotype originated in a man in his fifties or sixties who received an inactivated influenza vaccine. This sequence joins TRBV5-1 and TRBJ2-3; maybe TRBD2 (5 bases). This specimen was PBMCs from blood, taken about 11 days after vaccination. The CDR3 sequence is CASRDRETFTDTQYF. The CDR3 region has the DNA TGCGCCAGCCGTGATAGGGAGACTTTCACAGATACGCAGTATTTT.